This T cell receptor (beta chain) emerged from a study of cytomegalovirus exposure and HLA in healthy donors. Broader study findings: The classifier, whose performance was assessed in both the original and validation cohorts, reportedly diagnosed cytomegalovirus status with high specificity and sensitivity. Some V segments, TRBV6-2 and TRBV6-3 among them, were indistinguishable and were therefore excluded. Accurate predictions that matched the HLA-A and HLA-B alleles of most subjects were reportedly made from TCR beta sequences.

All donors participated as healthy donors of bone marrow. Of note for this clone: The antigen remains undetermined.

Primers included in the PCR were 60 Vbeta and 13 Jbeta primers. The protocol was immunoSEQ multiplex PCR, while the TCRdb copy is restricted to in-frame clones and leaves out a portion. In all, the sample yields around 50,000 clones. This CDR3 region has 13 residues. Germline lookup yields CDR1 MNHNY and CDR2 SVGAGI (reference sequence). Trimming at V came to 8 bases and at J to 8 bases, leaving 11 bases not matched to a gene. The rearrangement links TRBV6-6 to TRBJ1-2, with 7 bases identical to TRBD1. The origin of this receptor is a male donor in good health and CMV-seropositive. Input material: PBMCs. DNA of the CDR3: TGTGCCAGCCAGCCTAGGGGGCTGGGAGGCTACACCTTC. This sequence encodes CASQPRGLGGYTF.